This TCR beta chain is drawn from a study of cytomegalovirus exposure and HLA in healthy donors. Across the study: About 83 million unique TCRs from HLA-typed donors made up an early data release.

Overall study results and limits: Among immune exposure information, only CMV serostatus was available.

These donors counted as nominally healthy when sampled, but unrecorded immune exposures were likely. V shed 1 base, J shed 3 bases, and the junction held 5 bases outside the gene matches. Germline assignment: CDR1 MDHEN and CDR2 SYDVKM. The CDR3 sequence is 15 residues long. Use of 60 Vbeta and 13 Jbeta primers characterized the PCR. Assay: immunoSEQ multiplex PCR; the TCRdb copy retains only in-frame clones and omits some. Of around 130,000 clones listed, over 70% were seen once; the top ten hold 3.1%. This clone was seen a few times. What it recognizes is unknown. The sequence was obtained from a man aged 30 to 39 in good health and CMV-seronegative. The source material was PBMCs. V gene TRBV28 combines with J gene TRBJ2-7; the match to TRBD2 covers 8 bases. This chain's CDR3 is CASSLYTSGNYEQYF. The DNA for the CDR3 is TGTGCCAGCAGTTTATACACTAGCGGAAACTACGAGCAGTACTTC. The variable domain in full, with the rest retrieved from reference TRBV28 and TRBJ2-7, is DVKVTQSSRYLVKRTGEKVFLECVQDMDHENMFWYRQDPGLGLRLIYFSYDVKMKEKGDIPEGYSVSREKKERFSLILESASTNQTSMYLCASSLYTSGNYEQYFGPGTRLTVT.